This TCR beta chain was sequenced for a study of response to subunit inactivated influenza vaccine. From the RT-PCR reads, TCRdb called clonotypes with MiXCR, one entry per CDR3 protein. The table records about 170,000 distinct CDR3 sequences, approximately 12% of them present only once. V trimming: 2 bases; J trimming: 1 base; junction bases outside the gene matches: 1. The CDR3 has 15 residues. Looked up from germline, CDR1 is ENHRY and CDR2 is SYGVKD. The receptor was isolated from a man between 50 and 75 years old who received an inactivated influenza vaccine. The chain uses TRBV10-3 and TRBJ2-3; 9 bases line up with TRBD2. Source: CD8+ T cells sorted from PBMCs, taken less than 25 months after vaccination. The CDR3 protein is CAISERTSGTDTQYF. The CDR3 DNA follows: TGTGCCATCAGTGAGAGGACTAGCGGCACAGATACGCAGTATTTT.